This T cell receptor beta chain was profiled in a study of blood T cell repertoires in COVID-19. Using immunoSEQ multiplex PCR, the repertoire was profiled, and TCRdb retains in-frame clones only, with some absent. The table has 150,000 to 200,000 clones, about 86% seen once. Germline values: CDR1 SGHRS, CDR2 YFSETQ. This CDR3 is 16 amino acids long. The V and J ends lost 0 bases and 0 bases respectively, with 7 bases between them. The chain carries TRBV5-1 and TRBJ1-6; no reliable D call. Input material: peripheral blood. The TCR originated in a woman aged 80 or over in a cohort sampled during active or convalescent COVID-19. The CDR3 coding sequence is TGCGCCAGCAGCTTGGGGCGGAGCTCCTATAATTCACCCCTCCACTTT. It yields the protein CASSLGRSSYNSPLHF.